The 10 T cell receptor beta chains below all came from one sample that was sequenced in a study of blood T cell repertoires in COVID-19. The table came from immunoSEQ multiplex PCR; TCRdb's copy has only in-frame clones and leaves some out. The table records about 44,000 clones, 80% to 90% of them present only once. The sample consisted of peripheral blood. These receptors originate from a man in his 70s with active COVID-19.

The chain carries TRBV7-2 and TRBJ2-4; D is ambiguous. V gave up 1 base and J gave up 6 bases, with 7 bases separating them. Germline CDR1 is SGHTA and CDR2 is FQGNSA. This CDR3 contains 13 residues. CDR3 in DNA: TGTGCCAGCAGCTTAGAGGCAGGAAACATTCAGTACTTC. Encoded protein: CASSLEAGNIQYF.

The V call is TRBV11-2, the J call TRBJ2-3, with 9 bases matching TRBD1. With V trimmed by 5 bases and J by 3 bases, 6 bases remained unmatched. The CDR3 sequence is 15 residues long. The germline V gene encodes CDR1 SGHAT and CDR2 FQNNGV. The CDR3 spells CASSPTGGVTDTQYF. CDR3 coding DNA: TGTGCCAGCAGCCCCACAGGGGGCGTGACAGATACGCAGTATTTT.

The genes are TRBV25-1 and TRBJ2-3, with 8 bases matching TRBD2. The trim removed 1 base at V and 5 bases at J, leaving 5 bases unmatched. The germline CDR1 and CDR2 sequences are MGHDK and SYGVNS. CDR3 length: 15 residues. The CDR3 sequence is CASSESPGGRDTQYF. The CDR3 DNA follows: TGTGCCAGCAGTGAATCTCCGGGGGGGCGAGATACGCAGTATTTT.

The chain joins TRBV4-3 to TRBJ2-6; D is uncertain. V dropped 0 bases and J dropped 3 bases, with 6 bases sitting between them. The CDR3 totals 15 residues. From germline, CDR1 is LGHNA and CDR2 YSLEER. The CDR3 spells CASSQEAFGANVLTF. As DNA, the CDR3 is TGCGCCAGCAGCCAAGAAGCTTTTGGGGCCAACGTCCTGACTTTC.

On this clone itself: The identical CDR3 is also encoded by other nucleotide sequences in the sample. This chain links TRBV19 with TRBJ1-5, with unresolved D. The CDR3 covers 16 residues. V gave up 5 bases and J gave up 0 bases, with 14 bases separating them. Per the germline V gene, CDR1 is LNHDA and CDR2 is SQIVND (reference sequence). The CDR3 region is CASSPSTLYSNQPQHF. The CDR3 coding sequence is TGTGCCAGTAGTCCATCGACACTCTATAGCAATCAGCCCCAGCATTTT.

The chain has TRBV19 and TRBJ2-7; a weak D match, TRBD1 (5 bases). The germline V gene encodes CDR1 LNHDA and CDR2 SQIVND (reference sequence). The germline V and J ends were trimmed by 2 bases and 4 bases, with 12 bases remaining between them. The CDR3 has 14 residues. The CDR3 sequence is CASSIQGGDYEQYF. The CDR3, as DNA: TGTGCCAGTAGTATACAGGGCGGTGATTACGAGCAGTACTTC.

The V gene is TRBV2, the J gene TRBJ2-7; D not resolved. Trimming removed 5 bases from V and 0 bases from J, with 11 bases in between. Germline-derived CDR1 and CDR2 are SNHLY and FYNNEI. This CDR3 is built from 14 residues. CDR3 region: CASSPTVVSYEQYF. Written as DNA, the CDR3 is TGTGCCAGCAGTCCAACAGTAGTCTCCTACGAGCAGTACTTC.

The J gene is TRBJ2-2, the V gene TRBV11-2; 11 bases are shared with TRBD2. The CDR3 covers 15 residues. V trimming: 4 bases; J trimming: 6 bases; junction bases outside the gene matches: 4. CDR1 and CDR2 (germline): SGHAT, FQNNGV. The chain's CDR3 is CASSSSGGLSGELFF. The CDR3 DNA sequence: TGTGCCAGCAGCTCTAGCGGGGGGTTGTCCGGGGAGCTGTTTTTT. Supplemented by reference TRBV11-2 and TRBJ2-2, the full variable domain reads EAGVAQSPRYKIIEKRQSVAFWCNPISGHATLYWYQQILGQGPKLLIQFQNNGVVDDSQLPKDRFSAERLKGVDSTLKIQPAKLEDSAVYLCASSSSGGLSGELFFGEGSRLTVL.

The CDR3 bases are TGTGCCAGCAGAACAGGTCAAGAGACCCAGTACTTC. Translated: CASRTGQETQYF. The rearrangement links TRBV21-1 to TRBJ2-5; the table gives TRBD1 as D, unverified against the DNA. TRBV21-1 is termed a pseudogene. The CDR3 is 12 residues long.

CDR3 DNA sequence: TGTGCCAGCCGCCGCGACGGGTCGACCAACTATGGCTACACCTTC. Protein product: CASRRDGSTNYGYTF. J is TRBJ1-2 and V is TRBV6-5, with D unclear. Trimming took off 8 bases at V and 2 bases at J, with 18 bases between the two ends. Germline lookup yields CDR1 MNHEY and CDR2 SVGAGI. CDR3 length equals 15 residues.